This T cell receptor beta chain was sequenced during a study of shared clonotypes between healthy human individuals. Study results and limitations: When naive CD4 clonotypes were compared across several donors, around 5% were shared. Only blood was sampled; tissue repertoires likely differ.

This clone has a single count. Its antigen is as yet unknown. For each subset, genomic DNA was distributed in equal portions over several immunoSEQ plates. An approximately 220 ng quantity of DNA, about 30,000 T cell genomes, went into the sorted-subset replicate PCRs. Profiled with immunoSEQ multiplex PCR; TCRdb holds only in-frame clones, not every one. The sample contains roughly 500,000 clones, 90% to 96% of which appear only once. The length of the CDR3 is 17 residues. The V and J ends lost 2 bases and 2 bases respectively, with 13 bases between them. The germline V gene has CDR1 KGHSH and CDR2 LQKENI.

The chain joins TRBV18 to TRBJ2-6, with D possibly being TRBD1 or TRBD2 (6 bases each). The sequence came from a woman aged 25 to 39 in good health. Material for sequencing was naive CD4+ T cells sorted from blood. Subset denoted: CD45RA+ positively selected. The CDR3 here is CASSPLTGAPGANVLTF. The CDR3 region has the DNA TGTGCCAGCTCACCATTAACGGGGGCGCCTGGGGCCAACGTCCTGACTTTC.